This is a list of T cell receptor beta chains from one sample in a study of cytomegalovirus exposure and HLA in healthy donors. Repertoires were generated with immunoSEQ multiplex PCR, while TCRdb's copy carries only in-frame clones and drops some. This sample has some 120,000 clones, with nearly 90% found just once. The material sequenced was PBMCs. The receptors originated from a young man in good health and CMV-seronegative. The CDR3 runs from the conserved cysteine through the conserved F or W. The D gene is left open where the match is weak. A clone size is listed for some rows: how often the clone was seen (once, few, many), or a class if it is expanded.

NA	TRBV5-6	13	TRBJ2-5	NA	TGTGCCAGCAGCGCCGGGACACGGGAGACCCAGTACTTC	CASSAGTRETQYF
NA	TRBV5-6	13	TRBJ1-6	NA	TGTGCCAGCAGCTTGGCGGTAAATTCACCCCTCCACTTT	CASSLAVNSPLHF
TRBD2	TRBV7-8	16	TRBJ2-2	NA	TGTGCCAGCAGCTTAGCGCTAGCGGGCGGAACCGGGGAGCTGTTTTTT	CASSLALAGGTGELFF
NA	TRBV2	15	TRBJ2-1	NA	TGTGCCAGCTTCTTCGCGGGGGCCACAGGGAATGAGCAGTTCTTC	CASFFAGATGNEQFF
TRBD1	TRBV15	15	TRBJ1-4	NA	TGTGCCACCACCGACAGGGAGGAAACTAATGAAAAACTGTTTTTT	CATTDREETNEKLFF
NA	TRBV4-1	17	TRBJ2-3	NA	TGCGCCAGCAGCCAAGCGCACGCGGCTGGGGCCACAGATACGCAGTATTTT	CASSQAHAAGATDTQYF
TRBD1	TRBV7-3	15	TRBJ2-5	NA	TGTGCCAGCAGCTCAGAGAGGGGGCTGGAGGAGACCCAGTACTTC	CASSSERGLEETQYF
TRBD2	TRBV5-1	14	TRBJ2-7	NA	TGCGCCAGCAGCTTGCGGGGGGGCGGCGCCGAGCAGTACTTC	CASSLRGGGAEQYF
TRBD1	TRBV11-3	15	TRBJ2-7	NA	TGTGCCAGCAGCTTAGACACAGGGGATGGGTACGAGCAGTACTTC	CASSLDTGDGYEQYF
NA	TRBV5-4	13	TRBJ1-3	NA	TGTGCCAGCAGCCCTGGGGGCGGAAACACCATATATTTT	CASSPGGGNTIYF
NA	TRBV13	15	TRBJ2-2	NA	TGTGCCAGCAGCTTAGTCGACACCAACACCGGGGAGCTGTTTTTT	CASSLVDTNTGELFF
TRBD1	TRBV19	15	TRBJ2-7	NA	TGTGCCAGTAGTTTCGGACAGGGGGGCGGCTACGAGCAGTACTTC	CASSFGQGGGYEQYF
NA	TRBV7-9	13	TRBJ1-3	NA	TGTGCCCCCGGGTCAGTTTCGGGAAACACCATATATTTT	CAPGSVSGNTIYF
NA	TRBV6-1	15	TRBJ1-1	NA	TGTGCCAGCAGTGTGGTCGGACAATTGAACACTGAAGCTTTCTTT	CASSVVGQLNTEAFF
NA	TRBV7-9	13	TRBJ1-4	once	TGTGCCAGCAGCTTAGTACAGGGTGAAAAACTGTTTTTT	CASSLVQGEKLFF
TRBD1	TRBV18	15	TRBJ2-7	few	TGTGCCAGCTCACCCTTACCGACAGGGGGCTACGAGCAGTACTTC	CASSPLPTGGYEQYF
NA	TRBV7-2	12	TRBJ2-3	NA	TGTGCCAGCAGCCCGGTCGAGTCTACGCAGTATTTT	CASSPVESTQYF
NA	TRBV5-1	13	TRBJ2-3	NA	TGCGCCAGCAGCTTAGGGGGCACAGATACGCAGTATTTT	CASSLGGTDTQYF
NA	TRBV7-9	14	TRBJ2-7	NA	TGTGCCAGCAGCTTAGCGGACAGATACTACGAGCAGTACTTC	CASSLADRYYEQYF
TRBD2	TRBV5-1	19	TRBJ2-1	NA	TGCGCCAGCAGTATTACCGGGACTAGCGGGGGGGCGGTTTGGAATGAGCAGTTCTTC	CASSITGTSGGAVWNEQFF
NA	TRBV29-1	11	TRBJ1-2	NA	TGCAGCGGCGACAGCCCATATGGCTACACCTTC	CSGDSPYGYTF
NA	TRBV28	13	TRBJ1-1	NA	TGTGCCTCAAAAGACAGCTTGAACACTGAAGCTTTCTTT	CASKDSLNTEAFF
NA	TRBV27	12	TRBJ2-2	NA	TGTGCCAGCAGCCTCCCGGCCGGGGAGCTGTTTTTT	CASSLPAGELFF
TRBD1	TRBV4-1	17	TRBJ1-4	once	TGCGCCAGCAGCCCCCGGACAGGGGGCAGAGTCGGTGAAAAACTGTTTTTT	CASSPRTGGRVGEKLFF
NA	TRBV2	16	TRBJ1-5	few	TGTGCCAGGCGGGCGCCGCGACACCAGCATGATCAGCCCCAGCATTTT	CARRAPRHQHDQPQHF
NA	TRBV2	14	TRBJ1-2	NA	TGTGCCAGCAGTGGTGGGGAACTAGGCTATGGCTACACCTTC	CASSGGELGYGYTF
TRBD1	TRBV7-8	17	TRBJ1-4	NA	TGTGCCAGCAGCCGCCGGGACAGGGGGCGATCTAATGAAAAACTGTTTTTT	CASSRRDRGRSNEKLFF
TRBD2	TRBV27	15	TRBJ2-5	NA	TGTGCCAGCAGTTCCCGGGGACTAGCGGGGGGGGCCCAGTACTTC	CASSSRGLAGGAQYF
NA	TRBV4-1	13	TRBJ1-5	NA	TGCGCCAGCAGCCAAGATCCGGGTCAGCCCCAGCATTTT	CASSQDPGQPQHF
TRBD1	TRBV5-4	14	TRBJ1-6	NA	TGTGCCAGCAGCTACGGACAGGGGGCTTCACCCCTCCACTTT	CASSYGQGASPLHF
NA	TRBV4-2	14	TRBJ2-7	NA	TGTGCCAGCAGCCCAACCCTAGAGGGCTACGAGCAGTACTTC	CASSPTLEGYEQYF
NA	TRBV7-9	14	TRBJ1-5	NA	TGTGCCAGCAGCTTAGGTTACGAGGGACAGCCCCAGCATTTT	CASSLGYEGQPQHF
TRBD1	TRBV6-6	14	TRBJ1-4	NA	TGTGCCAGCAGTTGGGGACAGTCTAATGAAAAACTGTTTTTT	CASSWGQSNEKLFF
TRBD1	TRBV5-1	14	TRBJ1-1	NA	TGCGCCAGCAGCCCGGGGACAGGGGTTACTGAAGCTTTCTTT	CASSPGTGVTEAFF
TRBD1	TRBV18	14	TRBJ1-1	few	TGTGCCAGCTCACCGACAGGGGGCTTAACTGAAGCTTTCTTT	CASSPTGGLTEAFF
TRBD1	TRBV5-1	17	TRBJ2-3	NA	TGCGCCAGCAGCCCGATGCCGGGACAGAATTTCCCGGATACGCAGTATTTT	CASSPMPGQNFPDTQYF
TRBD1	TRBV6-1	17	TRBJ1-4	once	TGTGCCAGCAGTGCGGGACAGGGGTTGATCGCTAATGAAAAACTGTTTTTT	CASSAGQGLIANEKLFF
NA	TRBV15	15	TRBJ2-1	NA	TGTGCCACCAGCAGAGGCGCTAGCCCTTACAATGAGCAGTTCTTC	CATSRGASPYNEQFF
TRBD1	TRBV28	14	TRBJ2-7	NA	TGTGCCAGCAGTTTGGTAGGGGGCCAATACGAGCAGTACTTC	CASSLVGGQYEQYF
TRBD2	TRBV6-5	15	TRBJ2-5	NA	TGTGCCAGCAGTTTCGAGCGGGGGGGTCAAGAGACCCAGTACTTC	CASSFERGGQETQYF
TRBD2	TRBV9	17	TRBJ2-1	NA	TGTGCCAGCAGCCCACCTGTATGGAGCGGGGGGGATGATGAGCAGTTCTTC	CASSPPVWSGGDDEQFF
NA	TRBV7-2	12	TRBJ2-1	NA	TGTGCCAGCGGTAAGTCTCCCCGGGAGCAGTTCTTC	CASGKSPREQFF
NA	TRBV6-1	17	TRBJ2-7	NA	TGTGCCAGCAGTGTTCCCGACGCCGGACCGAGGGTATACGAGCAGTACTTC	CASSVPDAGPRVYEQYF
TRBD1	TRBV10-3	20	TRBJ1-1	NA	TGTGCCATCAGTGACCCTCCGGGACAGGGGAGGCTGGGGATGAACACTGAAGCTTTCTTT	CAISDPPGQGRLGMNTEAFF
TRBD1	TRBV4-3	14	TRBJ2-5	NA	TGCGCCAGCAGCCAAGGGGACAGGGCGGAGACCCAGTACTTC	CASSQGDRAETQYF
NA	TRBV15	13	TRBJ2-1	NA	TGTGCCACCAGCACTATCAGGGAGGATGAGCAGTTCTTC	CATSTIREDEQFF
NA	TRBV27	13	TRBJ2-1	NA	TGTGCCAGCAGTTTAGGCAGGATAAATGAGCAGTTCTTC	CASSLGRINEQFF
NA	TRBV7-6	14	TRBJ2-3	NA	TGTGCCAGCAGCTTAGCCGGTGGTGCAGATACGCAGTATTTT	CASSLAGGADTQYF
NA	TRBV28	14	TRBJ2-7	NA	TGTGCCAGCCATTACGGGGGACGAGCCTACGAGCAGTACTTC	CASHYGGRAYEQYF
TRBD1	TRBV5-6	19	TRBJ2-2	NA	TGTGCCAGCAGCTTGCGAGGGGGCGCTTCCCTCTTGGACACCGGGGAGCTGTTTTTT	CASSLRGGASLLDTGELFF
TRBD1	TRBV11-3	14	TRBJ2-5	NA	TGTGCCAGCAGATACCGGGACAGCCAAGAGACCCAGTACTTC	CASRYRDSQETQYF
NA	TRBV6-5	13	TRBJ2-1	NA	TGTGCCAGCAGTTACTCCCTGGGCAGAGAGCAGTTCTTC	CASSYSLGREQFF
TRBD2	TRBV7-6	17	TRBJ2-3	NA	TGTGCCAGCAGCATATTTATTGGGACTAGCGGCACAGATACGCAGTATTTT	CASSIFIGTSGTDTQYF
NA	TRBV5-1	16	TRBJ2-1	NA	TGCGCCAGCAGCTTAGTCTCCATGTGGCGCATCGGGGAGCAGTTCTTC	CASSLVSMWRIGEQFF
NA	TRBV4-1	13	TRBJ1-1	NA	TGCGCCAGCAGCCAAGCCGGGTCACCTGAAGCTTTCTTT	CASSQAGSPEAFF
NA	TRBV19	12	TRBJ1-2	NA	TGTGCCAGTAATAGTGTCGGCTATGGCTACACCTTC	CASNSVGYGYTF
NA	TRBV4-1	13	TRBJ1-5	NA	TGCGCCAGCAGCCAAGGTATCGATCAGCCCCAGCATTTT	CASSQGIDQPQHF
TRBD1	TRBV19	15	TRBJ2-7	NA	TGTGCCAGTAGTCCACCGGGACAGGCCGCCTACGAGCAGTACTTC	CASSPPGQAAYEQYF
NA	TRBV15	14	TRBJ1-2	NA	TGTGCCACCAGCAGAGACCTCGAGGGTGCAGGCTACACCTTC	CATSRDLEGAGYTF
NA	TRBV6-5	15	TRBJ1-6	NA	TGTGCCAGCAGTTACACGACGGGTGTAGATTCACCCCTCCACTTT	CASSYTTGVDSPLHF